A single sample is the source of the 14 T cell receptor beta chains below, sequenced in a study of T cell responses to AZD1222 COVID-19 vaccine. The protocol was immunoSEQ multiplex PCR, while the TCRdb copy is restricted to in-frame clones and leaves out a portion. The sample contains about 150,000 clones, over 85% of which appear only once. The sample here was peripheral blood, taken on day 0 of AZD1222 vaccination. These receptors were obtained from an adult in good health.

The CDR3 DNA reads as TGTGCCAGTAGTGAGGGGGTCCTCCACAATGAGCAGTTCTTC. It yields the protein CASSEGVLHNEQFF. J is TRBJ2-1 and V is TRBV19, with D perhaps TRBD1 (6 bases). This CDR3 spans 14 amino acids. The germline CDR1 and CDR2 sequences are LNHDA and SQIVND (reference sequence). Trimming cost V 5 bases and J 5 bases, with 13 bases left between them.

This chain joins TRBV6-5 and TRBJ1-6, with D unclear. The germline V gene has CDR1 MNHEY and CDR2 SVGAGI. Trimming removed 2 bases from V and 4 bases from J, with 9 bases in between. There are 15 residues in the CDR3. For the CDR3, the DNA is TGTGCCAGCAGTTACCGACGGACTTATAATTCACCCCTCCACTTT. It yields the protein CASSYRRTYNSPLHF.

The chain couples TRBV29-1 to TRBJ1-3, with TRBD1 as a possible D gene (5 bases). There are 14 residues in the CDR3. V shed 0 bases and J shed 7 bases, with 13 bases lying between them. CDR1 SQVTM and CDR2 ANQGSEA come from the germline V gene. This chain's CDR3 is CSVEDLETANTIYF. The DNA for the CDR3 is TGCAGCGTTGAAGATCTGGAGACAGCTAACACCATATATTTT.

The rearrangement uses TRBV5-1 and TRBJ2-7; 12 bases fit TRBD1. Germline V gene sequence: CDR1 SGHRS, CDR2 YFSETQ. The CDR3 extends over 15 amino acids. With V trimmed by 2 bases and J by 4 bases, 4 bases remained unmatched. CDR3 amino acids: CASSFRDRGQYEQYF. The CDR3, as DNA: TGCGCCAGCAGCTTCCGGGACAGGGGGCAATACGAGCAGTACTTC.

V is TRBV19 and J is TRBJ2-7; D gene ambiguous. This CDR3 spans 14 amino acids. The V gene lost 4 bases and the J gene lost 2 bases, with 12 bases spanning the gap. CDR1 is LNHDA and CDR2 is SQIVND in the germline V gene (reference sequence). The CDR3 nucleotides read TGTGCCAGTAGTAGTTTGGGGTCAACCTACGAGCAGTACTTC. The encoded protein is CASSSLGSTYEQYF.

This clone was detected only a few times. The V and J genes are TRBV29-1 and TRBJ2-1; TRBD2 agrees at 10 bases. CDR3 size: 16 residues. V lost 6 bases to trimming and J lost 4 bases; unmatched junction nucleotides: 12. The germline V gene has CDR1 SQVTM and CDR2 ANQGSEA. The CDR3 DNA sequence: TGCAGCGTCACCCCCGGGACTAGCGTTGTTTACAATGAGCAGTTCTTC. Translating it yields CSVTPGTSVVYNEQFF.

In the case of this clone: Other nucleotide sequences from this sample produce the same CDR3. The chain is built from TRBV3-1 (or the pseudogene TRBV3-2) and TRBJ2-3, with D possibly matching TRBD2 (5 bases). The CDR3 is 13 residues long. Germline loops: CDR1 LGHDT, CDR2 YNNKEL (reference sequence). V was trimmed by 1 base and J by 6 bases, leaving 8 bases between them. CDR3 DNA sequence: TGTGCCAGCAGCCAAGGAAGAGGGGATACGCAGTATTTT. Translated: CASSQGRGDTQYF.

V is TRBV15 and J is TRBJ2-5; D is uncertain. The CDR3 consists of 15 residues. Germline V gene sequence: CDR1 LNHNV, CDR2 YYDKDF (reference sequence). V dropped 1 base and J dropped 5 bases, with 14 bases sitting between them. The CDR3 sequence is CATSRALAGPETQYF. DNA for the CDR3: TGTGCCACCAGCAGAGCTTTGGCAGGCCCGGAGACCCAGTACTTC.

The chain links TRBV20-1 to TRBJ1-3; D remains ambiguous. The ends were cut back, 3 bases at V and 2 bases at J, with 8 bases in the middle. Germline V CDR1 and CDR2: DFQATT, SNEGSKA (reference sequence). This CDR3 comprises 13 residues. CDR3 sequence: CSASGVTGNTIYF. Here the CDR3 DNA reads TGCAGTGCTAGTGGGGTTACTGGAAACACCATATATTTT.

This sequence joins TRBV5-6 and TRBJ2-7; 8 nucleotides agree with TRBD2. From germline, CDR1 is SGHDT and CDR2 YYEEEE. V shed 0 bases, J shed 6 bases, and the junction held 2 bases outside the gene matches. The CDR3 runs 13 residues. CDR3 sequence (DNA): TGTGCCAGCAGCTTGGGTCTAGCGGGCGAGCAGTACTTC. Translation: CASSLGLAGEQYF.

The chain employs TRBV6-5 and TRBJ1-2; 10 positions match TRBD1. The length of the CDR3 is 13 residues. The trim removed 4 bases at V and 7 bases at J, leaving 3 bases unmatched. CDR1 is MNHEY, CDR2 SVGAGI, per germline. The CDR3 loop reads CASSWDRGRGYTF. The DNA of the CDR3 is TGTGCCAGCAGTTGGGACAGGGGTCGTGGCTACACCTTC.

The chain recombines TRBV5-4 with TRBJ2-6; possible D gene TRBD1, 5 bases. This CDR3 is built from 17 residues. Trimming removed 1 base from V and 4 bases from J, with 15 bases in between. In germline, CDR1 is SGHNT, CDR2 YYREEE (reference sequence). The CDR3 DNA reads TGTGCCAGCAGCTTGCAGGGTCCGGTAACAGGGGCCAACGTCCTGACTTTC. Its translation is CASSLQGPVTGANVLTF.

The rearrangement joins TRBV28 to TRBJ2-1; no firm D call. CDR1 MDHEN and CDR2 SYDVKM come from the germline V gene. Trimming stripped 4 bases from V and 6 bases from J, with 10 bases between. The CDR3 runs to 13 residues. The CDR3 coding sequence is TGTGCCAGCAGTTCCCCCTCAGGCAATGAGCAGTTCTTC. Amino acid sequence: CASSSPSGNEQFF.

The chain links TRBV11-3 to TRBJ2-1, with D possibly TRBD2 on 6 matching bases. CDR3 size: 15 residues. The ends were cut back, 3 bases at V and 5 bases at J, with 14 bases in the middle. The germline gives CDR1 SGHNT, CDR2 YENEEA. Written as DNA, the CDR3 is TGTGCCAGCAGCTTGAGAGCGGGCCTGGACAATGAGCAGTTCTTC. It translates to CASSLRAGLDNEQFF.